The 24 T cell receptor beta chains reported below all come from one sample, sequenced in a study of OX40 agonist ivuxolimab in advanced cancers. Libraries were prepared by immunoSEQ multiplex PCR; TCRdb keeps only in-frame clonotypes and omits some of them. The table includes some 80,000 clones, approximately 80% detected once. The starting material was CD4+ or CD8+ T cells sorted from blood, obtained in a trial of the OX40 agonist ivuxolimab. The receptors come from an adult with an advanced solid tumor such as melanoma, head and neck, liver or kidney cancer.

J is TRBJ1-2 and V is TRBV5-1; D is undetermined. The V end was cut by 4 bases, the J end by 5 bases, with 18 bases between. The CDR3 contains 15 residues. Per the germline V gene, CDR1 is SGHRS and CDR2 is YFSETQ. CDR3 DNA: TGCGCCAGCAGCGGCAGTGGAACCGGAGCTTATGGCTACACCTTC. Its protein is CASSGSGTGAYGYTF.

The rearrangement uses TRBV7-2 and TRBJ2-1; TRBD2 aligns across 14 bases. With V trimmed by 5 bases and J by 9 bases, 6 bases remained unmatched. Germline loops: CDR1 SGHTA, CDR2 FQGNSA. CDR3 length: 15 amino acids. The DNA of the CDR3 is TGTGCCAGCAGCCGACTAGCGGGAGGGCCGGGTGAGCAGTTCTTC. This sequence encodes CASSRLAGGPGEQFF. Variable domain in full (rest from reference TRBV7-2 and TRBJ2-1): GAGVSQSPSNKVTEKGKDVELRCDPISGHTALYWYRQSLGQGLEFLIYFQGNSAPDKSGLPSDRFSAERTGGSVSTLTIQRTQQEDSAVYLCASSRLAGGPGEQFFGPGTRLTVL.

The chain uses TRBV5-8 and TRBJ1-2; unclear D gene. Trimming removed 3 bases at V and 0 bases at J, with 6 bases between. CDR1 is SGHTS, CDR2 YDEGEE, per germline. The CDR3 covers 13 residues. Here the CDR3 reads CASSYLPNYGYTF. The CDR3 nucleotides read TGTGCCAGCAGCTATCTACCTAACTATGGCTACACCTTC. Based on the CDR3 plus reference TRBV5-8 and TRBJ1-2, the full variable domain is EAGVTQSPTHLIKTRGQQATLRCSPISGHTSVYWYQQALGLGLQFLLWYDEGEERNRGNFPPRFSGRQFPNYSSELNVNALELEDSALYLCASSYLPNYGYTFGSGTRLTVV.

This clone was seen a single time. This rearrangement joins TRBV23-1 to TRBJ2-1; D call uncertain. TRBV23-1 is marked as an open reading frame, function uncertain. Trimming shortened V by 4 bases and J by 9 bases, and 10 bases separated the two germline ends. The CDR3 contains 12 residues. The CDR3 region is CASSPPRREQFF. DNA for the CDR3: TGCGCCAGCAGTCCCCCCCGCCGTGAGCAGTTCTTC.

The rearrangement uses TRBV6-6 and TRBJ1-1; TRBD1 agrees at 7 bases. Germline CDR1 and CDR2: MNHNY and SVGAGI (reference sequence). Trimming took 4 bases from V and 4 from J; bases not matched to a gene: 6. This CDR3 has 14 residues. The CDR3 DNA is TGTGCCAGCAGTTTCGAAGGGGGCGGCACTGAAGCTTTCTTT. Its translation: CASSFEGGGTEAFF.

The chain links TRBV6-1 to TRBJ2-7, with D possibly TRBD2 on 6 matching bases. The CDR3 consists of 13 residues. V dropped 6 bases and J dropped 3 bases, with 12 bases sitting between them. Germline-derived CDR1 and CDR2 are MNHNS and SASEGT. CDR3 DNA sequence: TGTGCCAGCAGACGCGGAGCGGGCTACGAGCAGTACGTC. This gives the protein CASRRGAGYEQYV.

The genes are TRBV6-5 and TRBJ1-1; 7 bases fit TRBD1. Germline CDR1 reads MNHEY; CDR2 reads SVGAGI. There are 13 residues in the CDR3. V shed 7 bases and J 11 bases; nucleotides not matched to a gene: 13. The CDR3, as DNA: TGTGCCAGCATCAACCGAGGGGGCTCGGGCGCTTTCTTT. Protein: CASINRGGSGAFF.

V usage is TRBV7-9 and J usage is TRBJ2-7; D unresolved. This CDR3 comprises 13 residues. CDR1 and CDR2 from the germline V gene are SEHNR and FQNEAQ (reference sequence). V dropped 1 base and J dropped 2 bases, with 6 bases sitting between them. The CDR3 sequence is CASSLGVPYEQYV. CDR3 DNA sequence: TGTGCCAGCAGCTTAGGTGTTCCCTACGAGCAGTACGTC.

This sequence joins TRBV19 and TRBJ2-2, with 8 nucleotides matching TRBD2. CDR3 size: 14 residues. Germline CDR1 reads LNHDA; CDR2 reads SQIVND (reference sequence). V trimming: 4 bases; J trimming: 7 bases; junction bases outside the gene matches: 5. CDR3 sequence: CASSNGRGGGELFF. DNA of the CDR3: TGTGCCAGTAGTAACGGGAGGGGAGGCGGGGAGCTGTTTTTT.

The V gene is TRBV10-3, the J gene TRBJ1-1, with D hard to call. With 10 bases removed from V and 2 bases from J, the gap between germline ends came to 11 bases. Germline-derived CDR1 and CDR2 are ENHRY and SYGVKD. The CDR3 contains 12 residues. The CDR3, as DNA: TGTGCCACCCGGGCCGTTAACACTGAAGCTTTCTTT. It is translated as CATRAVNTEAFF.

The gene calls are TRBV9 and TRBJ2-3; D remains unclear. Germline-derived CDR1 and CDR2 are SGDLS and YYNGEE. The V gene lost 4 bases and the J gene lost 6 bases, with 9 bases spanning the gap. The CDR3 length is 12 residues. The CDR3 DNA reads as TGTGCCAGCAGCCCCACTTTCGATACGCAGTATTTT. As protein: CASSPTFDTQYF.

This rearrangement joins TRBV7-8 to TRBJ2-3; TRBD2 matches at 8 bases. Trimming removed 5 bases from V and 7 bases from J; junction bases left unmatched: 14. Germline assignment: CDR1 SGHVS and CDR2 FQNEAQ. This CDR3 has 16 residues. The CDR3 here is CASSTRTSPRGNTQYF. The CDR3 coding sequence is TGTGCCAGCAGCACACGGACTAGCCCTAGAGGAAATACGCAGTATTTT.

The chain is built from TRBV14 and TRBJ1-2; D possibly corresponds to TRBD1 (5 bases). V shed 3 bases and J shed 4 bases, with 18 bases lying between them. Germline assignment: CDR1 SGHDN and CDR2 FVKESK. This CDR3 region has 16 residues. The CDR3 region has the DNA TGTGCCAGCAGCCAGACGGGACGGAAGGGTAGCTATGGCTACACCTTC. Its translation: CASSQTGRKGSYGYTF.

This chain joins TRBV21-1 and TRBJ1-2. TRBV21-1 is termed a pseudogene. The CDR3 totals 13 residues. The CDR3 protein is CASSKTGASGYTF. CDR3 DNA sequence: TGTGCCAGCAGCAAAACGGGGGCGAGTGGCTACACCTTC.

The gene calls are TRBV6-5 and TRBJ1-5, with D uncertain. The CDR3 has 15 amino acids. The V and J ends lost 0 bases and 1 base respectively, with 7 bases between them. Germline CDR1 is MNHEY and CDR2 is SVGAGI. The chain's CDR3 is CASSYSRWSNQPQHF. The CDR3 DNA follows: TGTGCCAGCAGTTACTCGAGGTGGAGCAATCAGCCCCAGCATTTT.

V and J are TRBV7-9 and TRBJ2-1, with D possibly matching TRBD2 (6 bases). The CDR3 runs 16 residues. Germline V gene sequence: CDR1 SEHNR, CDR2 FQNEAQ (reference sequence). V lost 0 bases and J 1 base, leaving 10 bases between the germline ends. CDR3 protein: CASSLASAGSYNEQFF. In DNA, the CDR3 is TGTGCCAGCAGCTTAGCATCCGCGGGGTCCTACAATGAGCAGTTCTTC.

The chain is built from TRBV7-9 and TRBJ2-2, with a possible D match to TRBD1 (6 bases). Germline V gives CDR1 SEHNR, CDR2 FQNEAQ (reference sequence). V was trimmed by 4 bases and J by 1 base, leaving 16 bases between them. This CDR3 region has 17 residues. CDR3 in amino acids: CASSSTPDSLNTGELFF. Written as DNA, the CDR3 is TGTGCCAGCAGCTCCACACCGGACAGCCTGAACACCGGGGAGCTGTTTTTT.

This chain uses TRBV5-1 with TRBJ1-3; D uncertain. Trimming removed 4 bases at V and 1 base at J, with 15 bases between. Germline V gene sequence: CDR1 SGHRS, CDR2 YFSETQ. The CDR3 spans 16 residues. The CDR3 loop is CASSEPGAESGNTIYF. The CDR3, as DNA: TGCGCCAGCAGCGAGCCGGGCGCCGAATCTGGAAACACCATATATTTT. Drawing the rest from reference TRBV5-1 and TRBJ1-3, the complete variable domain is KAGVTQTPRYLIKTRGQQVTLSCSPISGHRSVSWYQQTPGQGLQFLFEYFSETQRNKGNFPGRFSGRQFSNSRSEMNVSTLELGDSALYLCASSEPGAESGNTIYFGEGSWLTVV.

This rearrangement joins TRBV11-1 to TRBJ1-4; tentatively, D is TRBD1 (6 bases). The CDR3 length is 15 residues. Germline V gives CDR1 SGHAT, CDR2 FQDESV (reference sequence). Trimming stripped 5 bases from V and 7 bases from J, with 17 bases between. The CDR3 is CASSPSGGAGEKLFF. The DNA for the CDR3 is TGTGCCAGCAGCCCTTCTGGGGGCGCAGGTGAAAAACTGTTTTTT.

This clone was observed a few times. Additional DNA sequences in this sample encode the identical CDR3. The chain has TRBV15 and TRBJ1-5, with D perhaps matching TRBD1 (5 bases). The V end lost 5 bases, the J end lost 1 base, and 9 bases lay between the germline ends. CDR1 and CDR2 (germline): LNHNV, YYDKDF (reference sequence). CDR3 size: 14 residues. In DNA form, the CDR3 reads TGTGCCACCAGCGGGGGGGGAAGCAATCAGCCCCAGCATTTT. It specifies CATSGGGSNQPQHF. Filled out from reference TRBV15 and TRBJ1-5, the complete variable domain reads DAMVIQNPRYQVTQFGKPVTLSCSQTLNHNVMYWYQQKSSQAPKLLFHYYDKDFNNEADTPDNFQSRRPNTSFCFLDIRSPGLGDTAMYLCATSGGGSNQPQHFGDGTRLSIL.

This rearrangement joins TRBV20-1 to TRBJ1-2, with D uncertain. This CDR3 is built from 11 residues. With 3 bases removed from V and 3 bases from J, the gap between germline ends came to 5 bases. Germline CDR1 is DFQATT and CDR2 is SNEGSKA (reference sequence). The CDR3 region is CSASRDYGYTF. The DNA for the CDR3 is TGCAGTGCTAGCCGGGACTATGGCTACACCTTC.

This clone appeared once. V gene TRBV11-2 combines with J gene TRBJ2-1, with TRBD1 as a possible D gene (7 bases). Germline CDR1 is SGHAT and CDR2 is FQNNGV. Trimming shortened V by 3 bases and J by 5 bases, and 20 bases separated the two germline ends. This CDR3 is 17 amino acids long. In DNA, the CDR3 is TGTGCCAGCAGCTTTTTTCAGGGGGGCCGACCACACAATGAGCAGTTCTTC. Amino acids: CASSFFQGGRPHNEQFF.

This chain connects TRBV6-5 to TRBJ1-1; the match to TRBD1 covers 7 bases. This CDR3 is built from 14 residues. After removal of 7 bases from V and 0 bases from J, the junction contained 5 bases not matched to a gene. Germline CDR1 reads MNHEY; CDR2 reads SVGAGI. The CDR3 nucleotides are TGTGCCAGCACCCGGGACAGCTTGAACACTGAAGCTTTCTTT. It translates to CASTRDSLNTEAFF.

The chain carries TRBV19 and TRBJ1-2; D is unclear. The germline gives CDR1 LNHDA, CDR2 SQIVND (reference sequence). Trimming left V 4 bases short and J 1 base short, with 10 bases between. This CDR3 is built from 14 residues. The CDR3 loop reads CASSTQLGNYGYTF. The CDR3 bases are TGTGCCAGTAGTACGCAGCTAGGTAACTATGGCTACACCTTC.